The clone carrying this TCR beta chain has at least ten counts. The data were taken from a study of metastatic and nonmetastatic thyroid tumors. Study as a whole: Thyroid patients, malignant and benign, had repertoires compared across blood and tumor or nodule tissue.

TCRdb used MiXCR to call clones anew from the PCR reads. The data show about 21,000 clones, about 11% seen once. Before thyroid surgery, none of the patients had received any treatment. Trimming took 0 bases from V and 9 from J; bases not matched to a gene: 10. The CDR3 contains 16 residues. CDR1 and CDR2 from the germline V gene are SGDLS and YYNGEE. The TCR was taken from a female donor with papillary thyroid cancer or a benign thyroid nodule (not recorded which). Some clones in this sample may be carry-over from other donors' samples. The V gene is TRBV9, the J gene TRBJ2-1; 9 bases map to TRBD2. The sample consisted of blood. The chain's CDR3 is CASSVGGVAGVAEQFF. CDR3 DNA sequence: TGTGCCAGCAGCGTAGGAGGGGTAGCGGGAGTAGCTGAGCAGTTCTTC.